The 30 T cell receptor beta chains listed next were all sequenced from one sample in a study of beta chain features in type 1 diabetes. Study results and caveats: TCRB CDR3s from Type 1 diabetes patients were moderately but significantly shorter in all four CD4+ subsets.

Expressed TCRB transcripts were sequenced, since all the RNA that had been isolated was reverse transcribed. Clones were sequenced by immunoSEQ multiplex PCR, and TCRdb holds only the in-frame ones, with some missing. The sample has 200,000 to 300,000 clones, around 21% seen once; the top ten hold more than 0.025%. Antigen specificity for these receptors is unknown. Sequencing used naive CD4+ T cells from blood. These receptors were obtained from a woman in her thirties or forties with type 1 diabetes.

The chain combines TRBV28 with TRBJ2-1; D may be TRBD2 (7 bases). CDR3 size: 17 residues. V gave up 5 bases and J gave up 7 bases, with 24 bases separating them. Germline lookup yields CDR1 MDHEN and CDR2 SYDVKM. In nucleotides, the CDR3 is TGTGCCAGCAGTGACACCTTAGGGGGGAGGGCCGGTAATGAGCAGTTCTTC. It specifies CASSDTLGGRAGNEQFF.

The sample holds a few counts of this clone. The chain has TRBV6-5 and TRBJ1-6; 7 bases are shared with TRBD1. In germline, CDR1 is MNHEY, CDR2 SVGAGI. Trimming at V came to 2 bases and at J to 7 bases, leaving 2 bases not matched to a gene. This CDR3 comprises 14 residues. This CDR3 is CASSYGQVNSPLHF. The CDR3 bases are TGTGCCAGCAGTTACGGACAGGTCAATTCACCCCTCCACTTT.

The chain links TRBV5-1 to TRBJ1-1; 9 positions match TRBD1. Germline V gene lookup returns CDR1 SGHRS and CDR2 YFSETQ. V gave up 2 bases and J gave up 1 base; unmatched junction bases: 6. This CDR3 has 16 residues. The DNA for the CDR3 is TGCGCCAGCAGCTTCGAACCGGGACAGGGGAACACTGAAGCTTTCTTT. Protein: CASSFEPGQGNTEAFF. The full variable domain, in which reference TRBV5-1 and TRBJ1-1 provide the parts outside the CDR3, is KAGVTQTPRYLIKTRGQQVTLSCSPISGHRSVSWYQQTPGQGLQFLFEYFSETQRNKGNFPGRFSGRQFSNSRSEMNVSTLELGDSALYLCASSFEPGQGNTEAFFGQGTRLTVV.

J is TRBJ2-7 and V is TRBV30; 11 bases line up with TRBD2. The CDR3 contains 20 residues. Germline CDR1 GTSNPN, CDR2 SVGIG (reference sequence). The J segment lost 0 bases and the V segment lost 3 bases, leaving 19 bases of the junction unmatched. The CDR3 DNA sequence: TGTGCCTGGAGGCGACCTTGGGAACTAGCGGGAGTGGTCGGCTCCTACGAGCAGTACTTC. Protein sequence: CAWRRPWELAGVVGSYEQYF.

The V and J genes are TRBV7-8 and TRBJ1-4; D not certain. The CDR3 has 14 amino acids. V was shortened by 3 bases and J by 0 bases, with 5 bases between the two germline ends. The V gene's germline CDR1 is SGHVS and CDR2 FQNEAQ. CDR3 bases: TGTGCCAGCAGCTTTGGAGCAACTAATGAAAAACTGTTTTTT. Its protein product is CASSFGATNEKLFF. Full variable domain (rest looked up from reference TRBV7-8 and TRBJ1-4): GAGVSQSPRYKVAKRGQDVALRCDPISGHVSLFWYQQALGQGPEFLTYFQNEAQLDKSGLPSDRFFAERPEGSVSTLKIQRTQQEDSAVYLCASSFGATNEKLFFGSGTQLSVL.

This clone came up a few times. This chain links TRBV29-1 with TRBJ2-2; tentative D call: TRBD2 (6 bases). The CDR3 has 15 amino acids. V was trimmed by 0 bases and J by 3 bases, leaving 11 bases between them. CDR1 and CDR2 from the germline V gene are SQVTM and ANQGSEA. The CDR3 coding sequence is TGCAGCGTTGAAGATCGGGGGACCTACACCGGGGAGCTGTTTTTT. It specifies CSVEDRGTYTGELFF.

On this clone: Mismatch with germline at one junction end may stem from a read error. The genes are TRBV7-7 and TRBJ2-7; TRBD1 matches 10 bases. The CDR3 sequence is 15 residues long. Germline CDR1 SSHAT, CDR2 FNYEAQ (reference sequence). CDR3 in DNA: TGTGCTAGCAGCAAGGACAGGGGGTTATCCTACGAGCAGTACTTC. It is translated as CASSKDRGLSYEQYF.

The V and J genes are TRBV7-2 and TRBJ2-7; the D gene is possibly TRBD2 (7 bases). Between the trimmed V and J ends, which lost 5 bases and 7 bases, there was a span of 15 bases. The V gene's germline CDR1 is SGHTA and CDR2 FQGNSA. The CDR3 has 13 residues. This CDR3 reads CASSRGAPGEQYF. The DNA of the CDR3 is TGTGCCAGCAGCCGGGGGGCCCCGGGGGAGCAGTACTTC.

J is TRBJ2-1 and V is TRBV13; D ambiguous. CDR1 is PRHDT, CDR2 FYEKMQ, per germline (reference sequence). The germline V and J ends were trimmed by 5 bases and 0 bases, with 14 bases remaining between them. The CDR3 loop spans 16 amino acids. The CDR3 region is CASSPVLSSSYNEQFF. The CDR3 nucleotides are TGTGCCAGCAGCCCCGTTCTATCGAGCTCCTACAATGAGCAGTTCTTC.

Only a few counts were recorded for this clone. V usage is TRBV19 and J usage is TRBJ1-1; TRBD1 aligns across 11 bases. Germline lookup yields CDR1 LNHDA and CDR2 SQIVND (reference sequence). The CDR3 consists of 14 residues. The junction had 5 bases not matched to a gene; V was cut back by 7 bases and J by 4 bases. CDR3 sequence (DNA): TGTGCCAGTACCGGACAGGGGGCTACCACTGAAGCTTTCTTT. It specifies CASTGQGATTEAFF. The variable domain in full, with the rest retrieved from reference TRBV19 and TRBJ1-1, is DGGITQSPKYLFRKEGQNVTLSCEQNLNHDAMYWYRQDPGQGLRLIYYSQIVNDFQKGDIAEGYSVSREKKESFPLTVTSAQKNPTAFYLCASTGQGATTEAFFGQGTRLTVV.

This clone was observed a handful of times. V usage is TRBV5-1 and J usage is TRBJ2-5; perhaps TRBD2 as D (6 bases). CDR3 length equals 13 residues. Germline V CDR1 and CDR2: SGHRS, YFSETQ. Trimming stripped 1 base from V and 5 bases from J, with 9 bases between. CDR3 DNA: TGCGCCAGCAGCTTGAGGGGAGGCGAGACCCAGTACTTC. As protein: CASSLRGGETQYF.

In this sample, this clone turned up a few times. This chain connects TRBV11-2 to TRBJ2-6, with TRBD1 matching over 9 bases. Germline V lookup: CDR1 SGHAT, CDR2 FQNNGV. This CDR3 contains 19 residues. V trimming: 2 bases; J trimming: 0 bases; junction bases outside the gene matches: 8. In nucleotides, the CDR3 is TGTGCCAGCAGCTTAAGATCCGGGACAGGGTACTCTGGGGCCAACGTCCTGACTTTC. Translation: CASSLRSGTGYSGANVLTF.

In this sample, this clone turned up a few times. The genes are TRBV4-1 and TRBJ2-2; 10 nucleotides match TRBD2. The CDR3 contains 16 residues. The germline gives CDR1 MGHRA, CDR2 YSYEKL. The junction had 3 bases not matched to a gene; V was cut back by 4 bases and J by 1 base. The CDR3 DNA sequence: TGCGCCAGCAGCCTTCGACTAGCGGGGAACACCGGGGAGCTGTTTTTT. Translated: CASSLRLAGNTGELFF.

The V and J genes are TRBV4-3 and TRBJ1-5, with a possible D match to TRBD1 (5 bases). CDR3 size: 15 residues. Germline V gives CDR1 LGHNA, CDR2 YSLEER. Trimming pared 0 bases from V and 5 bases from J, leaving 11 bases between. The CDR3 spells CASSQDPGPDQPQHF. CDR3 nucleotides: TGCGCCAGCAGCCAAGATCCAGGGCCAGATCAGCCCCAGCATTTT.

This clone showed up just a few times. The gene calls are TRBV29-1 and TRBJ2-5, with D possibly TRBD2 on 5 matching bases. Germline lookup yields CDR1 SQVTM and CDR2 ANQGSEA. This CDR3 has 13 residues. The V end lost 8 bases, the J end lost 5 bases, and 18 bases lay between the germline ends. This CDR3 reads CSSNLDGGETQYF. CDR3 sequence (DNA): TGCAGCTCAAACTTGGACGGCGGGGAGACCCAGTACTTC.

A few counts support this clone. The rearrangement links TRBV9 to TRBJ2-5, with D possibly TRBD1 on 6 matching bases. V lost 0 bases and J 5 bases, leaving 11 bases between the germline ends. The CDR3 extends over 14 amino acids. From germline, CDR1 is SGDLS and CDR2 YYNGEE. CDR3 in amino acids: CASSVGGGDETQYF. DNA of the CDR3: TGTGCCAGCAGCGTAGGAGGGGGTGATGAGACCCAGTACTTC.

This clone occurred a few times. This chain uses TRBV4-2 with TRBJ2-2, with a tentative D call TRBD2 (5 bases). This CDR3 region has 19 residues. The germline V gene encodes CDR1 LGHNA and CDR2 YNFKEQ. Trimming cost V 3 bases and J 1 base, with 21 bases left between them. This chain's CDR3 is CASSHTKRGRLLNTGELFF. The CDR3 DNA reads TGTGCCAGCAGCCATACAAAACGGGGTCGGCTCTTGAACACCGGGGAGCTGTTTTTT.

The V gene is TRBV15, the J gene TRBJ2-3; D perhaps matches TRBD1 (5 bases). The V gene lost 1 base and the J gene lost 1 base, with 12 bases spanning the gap. Germline values: CDR1 LNHNV, CDR2 YYDKDF (reference sequence). This CDR3 region has 16 residues. Here the CDR3 reads CATSRGPGLRTDTQYF. The CDR3 DNA reads TGTGCCACCAGCAGAGGCCCAGGGTTGCGCACAGATACGCAGTATTTT.

This clone was counted between two and nine times. V usage is TRBV29-1 and J usage is TRBJ2-7; no clear D. The germline V gene has CDR1 SQVTM and CDR2 ANQGSEA. CDR3 length: 15 residues. V lost 1 base and J 0 bases, leaving 13 bases between the germline ends. The CDR3 nucleotides read TGCAGCGTTGAAGGAACGACACGGAACTCCTACGAGCAGTACTTC. This gives the protein CSVEGTTRNSYEQYF.

This clone was counted a few times. One junction end does not reproduce the germline sequence, and a read error may be involved. This sequence joins TRBV11-1 and TRBJ2-6; possible D gene TRBD2, 6 bases. This CDR3 is 15 amino acids long. In germline, CDR1 is SGHAT, CDR2 FQDESV (reference sequence). The CDR3 sequence is CASSQNRAGGNVLTF. CDR3 nucleotide sequence: TGTGCCAGCAGCCAGAACCGGGCCGGGGGCAACGTCCTGACTTTC.

The gene calls are TRBV28 and TRBJ2-3, with 13 nucleotides matching TRBD2. V lost 1 base to trimming and J lost 7 bases; unmatched junction nucleotides: 8. The CDR3 covers 17 residues. From germline, CDR1 is MDHEN and CDR2 SYDVKM. The CDR3 DNA reads TGTGCCAGCAGTTTATCCGAAGGGACTAGCGGGACAAATACGCAGTATTTT. Its protein is CASSLSEGTSGTNTQYF.

This clone was recorded a few times. The chain couples TRBV7-9 to TRBJ1-3; D uncertain. Trimming took 1 base from V and 0 from J, leaving 19 bases between them. The germline V gene has CDR1 SEHNR and CDR2 FQNEAQ (reference sequence). CDR3 length: 19 residues. The CDR3 DNA sequence: TGTGCCAGCAGCTTAGGCTCGAGGGCCCGATCGATCTCTGGAAACACCATATATTTT. Amino acids: CASSLGSRARSISGNTIYF. The complete variable domain, with remaining parts taken from reference TRBV7-9 and TRBJ1-3, reads DTGVSQNPRHKITKRGQNVTFRCDPISEHNRLYWYRQTLGQGPEFLTYFQNEAQLEKSRLLSDRFSAERPKGSFSTLEIQRTEQGDSAMYLCASSLGSRARSISGNTIYFGEGSWLTVV.

The J gene is TRBJ2-1, the V gene TRBV18; maybe TRBD2 (5 bases). The CDR3 totals 14 residues. Looked up from germline, CDR1 is KGHSH and CDR2 is LQKENI. The germline V and J ends were trimmed by 2 bases and 0 bases, with 5 bases remaining between them. In DNA, the CDR3 is TGTGCCAGCTCACCAGGGAGCTCCTACAATGAGCAGTTCTTC. Its translation: CASSPGSSYNEQFF. Looking up the rest from reference TRBV18 and TRBJ2-1 gives the full variable domain: NAGVMQNPRHLVRRRGQEARLRCSPMKGHSHVYWYRQLPEEGLKFMVYLQKENIIDESGMPKERFSAEFPKEGPSILRIQQVVRGDSAAYFCASSPGSSYNEQFFGPGTRLTVL.

This chain uses TRBV5-6 with TRBJ2-7; TRBD2 matches 8 bases. This CDR3 comprises 14 residues. V gave up 7 bases and J gave up 1 base; unmatched junction bases: 7. The germline gives CDR1 SGHDT, CDR2 YYEEEE. The CDR3 DNA reads as TGTGCCAGCGGATGGACTAGCTCTTCCTACGAGCAGTACTTC. It specifies CASGWTSSSYEQYF.

This clone has only a few counts. The chain couples TRBV28 to TRBJ2-3; the D is unclear. The CDR3 contains 11 residues. Per the germline V gene, CDR1 is MDHEN and CDR2 is SYDVKM. V gave up 6 bases and J gave up 6 bases, with 7 bases separating them. This chain's CDR3 is CASRSPDTQYF. CDR3 in DNA: TGTGCCAGCAGGAGTCCGGATACGCAGTATTTT. Together with reference TRBV28 and TRBJ2-3, the CDR3 gives the full variable domain: DVKVTQSSRYLVKRTGEKVFLECVQDMDHENMFWYRQDPGLGLRLIYFSYDVKMKEKGDIPEGYSVSREKKERFSLILESASTNQTSMYLCASRSPDTQYFGPGTRLTVL.

This clone was counted between two and nine times. The chain joins TRBV4-3 to TRBJ2-7; 7 nucleotides align to TRBD2. The CDR3 consists of 17 residues. The ends lost 0 bases at V and 2 bases at J; junction bases unmatched: 10. The germline V gene has CDR1 LGHNA and CDR2 YSLEER. CDR3 sequence: CASSQDRGGSVAYEQYF. As DNA, the CDR3 is TGCGCCAGCAGCCAAGATCGGGGCGGGAGTGTCGCCTACGAGCAGTACTTC.

This clone has only a few counts. The rearrangement links TRBV7-2 to TRBJ2-2; 9 bases are shared with TRBD2. Germline CDR1 reads SGHTA; CDR2 reads FQGNSA. V gave up 11 bases and J gave up 1 base; unmatched junction bases: 5. This CDR3 has 14 residues. This chain's CDR3 is CAGSTSGNTGELFF. The CDR3 DNA is TGTGCCGGTTCGACTAGCGGGAACACCGGGGAGCTGTTTTTT.

In its sample, this clone was seen a few times. This chain uses TRBV25-1 with TRBJ1-4; a possible D gene is TRBD1 (5 bases). CDR1 and CDR2 (germline): MGHDK, SYGVNS. V lost 3 bases, J lost 6 bases, and 14 bases lay in between. The CDR3 totals 15 residues. Here the CDR3 reads CASSDTTVSDEKLFF. Written as DNA, the CDR3 is TGTGCCAGCAGTGACACGACAGTCTCGGATGAAAAACTGTTTTTT.

Only a few counts were recorded for this clone. The genes are TRBV5-4 and TRBJ2-5; 8 nucleotides align to TRBD1. CDR1 and CDR2 from the germline V gene are SGHNT and YYREEE (reference sequence). V gave up 4 bases and J gave up 4 bases; unmatched junction bases: 12. CDR3 length equals 16 residues. The DNA for the CDR3 is TGTGCCAGCAGCACTGGACAGGGCCTGAGGTTAGAGACCCAGTACTTC. It yields the protein CASSTGQGLRLETQYF.

This clone has just a few counts. The chain couples TRBV7-2 to TRBJ1-1; tentative D call: TRBD1 (6 bases). The V gene lost 3 bases and the J gene lost 7 bases, with 9 bases spanning the gap. The germline V gene has CDR1 SGHTA and CDR2 FQGNSA. The CDR3 sequence is 12 residues long. CDR3 sequence (DNA): TGTGCCAGCAGCTTCCAACAGGGTGAAGCTTTCTTT. Its protein is CASSFQQGEAFF.